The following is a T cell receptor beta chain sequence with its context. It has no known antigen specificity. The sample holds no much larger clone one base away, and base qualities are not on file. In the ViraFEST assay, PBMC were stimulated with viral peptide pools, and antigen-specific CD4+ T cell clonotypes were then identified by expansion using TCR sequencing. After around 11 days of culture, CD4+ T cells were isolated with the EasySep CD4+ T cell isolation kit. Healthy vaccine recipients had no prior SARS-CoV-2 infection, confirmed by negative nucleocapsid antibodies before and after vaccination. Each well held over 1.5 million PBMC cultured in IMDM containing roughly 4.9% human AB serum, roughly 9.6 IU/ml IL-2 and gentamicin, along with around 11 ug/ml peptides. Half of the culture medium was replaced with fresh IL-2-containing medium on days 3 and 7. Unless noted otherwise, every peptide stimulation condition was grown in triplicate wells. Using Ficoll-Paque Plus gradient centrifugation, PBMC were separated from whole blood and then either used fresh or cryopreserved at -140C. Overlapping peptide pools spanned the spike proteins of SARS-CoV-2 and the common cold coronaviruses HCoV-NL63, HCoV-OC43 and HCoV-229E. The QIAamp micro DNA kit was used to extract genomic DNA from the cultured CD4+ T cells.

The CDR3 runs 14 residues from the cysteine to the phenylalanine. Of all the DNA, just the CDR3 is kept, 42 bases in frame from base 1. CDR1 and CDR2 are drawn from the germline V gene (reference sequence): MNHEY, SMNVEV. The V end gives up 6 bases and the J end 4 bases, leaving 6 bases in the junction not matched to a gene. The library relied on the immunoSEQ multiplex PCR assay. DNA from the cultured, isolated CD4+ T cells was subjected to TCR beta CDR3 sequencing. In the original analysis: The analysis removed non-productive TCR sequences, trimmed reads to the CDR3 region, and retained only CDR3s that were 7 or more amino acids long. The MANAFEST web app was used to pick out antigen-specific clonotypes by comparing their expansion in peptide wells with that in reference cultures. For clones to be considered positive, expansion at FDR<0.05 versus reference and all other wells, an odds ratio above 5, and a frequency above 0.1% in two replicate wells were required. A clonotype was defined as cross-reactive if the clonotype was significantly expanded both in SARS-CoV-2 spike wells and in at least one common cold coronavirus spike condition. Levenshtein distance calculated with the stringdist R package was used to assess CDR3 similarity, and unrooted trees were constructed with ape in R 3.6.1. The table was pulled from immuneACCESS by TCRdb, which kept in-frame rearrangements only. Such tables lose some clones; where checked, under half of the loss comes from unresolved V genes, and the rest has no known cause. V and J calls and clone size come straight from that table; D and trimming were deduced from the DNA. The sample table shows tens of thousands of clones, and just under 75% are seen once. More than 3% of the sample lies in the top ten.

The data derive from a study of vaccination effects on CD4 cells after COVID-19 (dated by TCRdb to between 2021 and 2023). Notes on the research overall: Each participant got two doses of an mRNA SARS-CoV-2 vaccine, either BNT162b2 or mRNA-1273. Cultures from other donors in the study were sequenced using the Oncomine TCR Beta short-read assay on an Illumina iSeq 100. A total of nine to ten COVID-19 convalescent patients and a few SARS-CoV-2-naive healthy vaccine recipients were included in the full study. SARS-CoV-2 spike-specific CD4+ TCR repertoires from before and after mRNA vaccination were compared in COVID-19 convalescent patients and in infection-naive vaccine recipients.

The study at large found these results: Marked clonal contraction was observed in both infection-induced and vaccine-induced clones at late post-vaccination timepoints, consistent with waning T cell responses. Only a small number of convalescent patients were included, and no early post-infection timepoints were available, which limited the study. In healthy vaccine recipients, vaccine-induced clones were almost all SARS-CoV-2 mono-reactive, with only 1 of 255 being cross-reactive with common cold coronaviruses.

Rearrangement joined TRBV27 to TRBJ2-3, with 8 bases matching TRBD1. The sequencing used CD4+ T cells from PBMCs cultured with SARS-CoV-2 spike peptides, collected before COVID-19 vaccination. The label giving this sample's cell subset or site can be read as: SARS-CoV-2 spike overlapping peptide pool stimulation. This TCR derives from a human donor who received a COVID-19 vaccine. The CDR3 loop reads CASRRQGLSDTQYF. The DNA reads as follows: TGTGCCAGCAGACGACAGGGGTTGTCAGATACGCAGTATTTT.